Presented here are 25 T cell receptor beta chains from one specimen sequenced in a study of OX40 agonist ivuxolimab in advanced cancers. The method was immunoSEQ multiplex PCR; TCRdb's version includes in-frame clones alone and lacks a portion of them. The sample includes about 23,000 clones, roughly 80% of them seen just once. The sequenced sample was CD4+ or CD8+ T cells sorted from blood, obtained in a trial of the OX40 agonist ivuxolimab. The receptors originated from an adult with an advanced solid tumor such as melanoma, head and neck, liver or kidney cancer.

The chain's CDR3 is CASSLQPPHQTHYEQYF. The CDR3 DNA is TGTGCCAGCAGCTTACAACCACCACACCAAACTCACTACGAGCAGTACTTC. The V gene is TRBV11-2, the J gene TRBJ2-7; D is uncertain. This CDR3 region has 17 residues. V lost 2 bases to trimming and J lost 3 bases, with 20 bases between them. Germline CDR1 and CDR2: SGHAT and FQNNGV.

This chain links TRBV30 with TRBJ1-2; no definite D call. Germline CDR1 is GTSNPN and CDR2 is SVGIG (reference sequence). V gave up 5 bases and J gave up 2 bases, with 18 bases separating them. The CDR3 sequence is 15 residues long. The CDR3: CAWAPEIFGNYGYTF. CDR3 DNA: TGTGCCTGGGCCCCCGAGATATTCGGGAACTATGGCTACACCTTC.

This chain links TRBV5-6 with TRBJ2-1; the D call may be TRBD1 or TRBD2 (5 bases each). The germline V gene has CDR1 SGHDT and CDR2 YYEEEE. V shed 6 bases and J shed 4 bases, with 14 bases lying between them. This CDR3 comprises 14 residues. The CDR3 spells CASIGTLQYNEQFF. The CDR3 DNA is TGTGCCAGCATAGGGACCCTGCAGTACAATGAGCAGTTCTTC.

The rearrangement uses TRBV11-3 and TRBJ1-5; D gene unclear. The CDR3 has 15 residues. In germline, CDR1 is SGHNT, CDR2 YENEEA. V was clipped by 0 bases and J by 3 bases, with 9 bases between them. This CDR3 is CASSLDICVNQPQHF. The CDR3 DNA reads TGTGCCAGCAGCTTAGACATATGCGTCAATCAGCCCCAGCATTTT.

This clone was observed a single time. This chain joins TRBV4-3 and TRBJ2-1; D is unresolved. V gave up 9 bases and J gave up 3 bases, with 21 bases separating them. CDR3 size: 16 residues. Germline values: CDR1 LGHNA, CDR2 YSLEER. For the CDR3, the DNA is TGCGCCAGGTCCAGGTGTAAATCCCCTCGCTACAATGAGCAGTTCTTC. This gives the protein CARSRCKSPRYNEQFF.

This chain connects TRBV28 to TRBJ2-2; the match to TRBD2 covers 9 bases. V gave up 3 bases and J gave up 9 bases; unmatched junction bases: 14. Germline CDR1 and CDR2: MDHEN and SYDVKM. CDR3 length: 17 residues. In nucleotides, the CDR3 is TGTGCCAGCAGTTTTTGGGCTAGCGGGAAGAGGGTCAGGGAGCTGTTTTTT. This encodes CASSFWASGKRVRELFF.

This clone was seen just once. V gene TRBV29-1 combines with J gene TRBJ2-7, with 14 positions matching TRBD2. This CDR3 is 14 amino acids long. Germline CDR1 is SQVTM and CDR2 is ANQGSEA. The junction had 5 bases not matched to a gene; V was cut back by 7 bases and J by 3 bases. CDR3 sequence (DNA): TGCAGCGCCGGCGGGACTAGCGGGGGCTACGAGCAGTACTTC. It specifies CSAGGTSGGYEQYF.

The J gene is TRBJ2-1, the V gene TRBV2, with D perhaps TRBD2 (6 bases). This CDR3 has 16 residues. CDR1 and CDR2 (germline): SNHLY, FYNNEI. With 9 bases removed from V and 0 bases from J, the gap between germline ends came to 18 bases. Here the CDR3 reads CARRNSGMSSYNEQFF. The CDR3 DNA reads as TGTGCCAGAAGAAATAGCGGAATGAGCTCCTACAATGAGCAGTTCTTC. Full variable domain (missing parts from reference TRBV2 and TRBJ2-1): EPEVTQTPSHQVTQMGQEVILRCVPISNHLYFYWYRQILGQKVEFLVSFYNNEISEKSEIFDDQFSVERPDGSNFTLKIRSTKLEDSAMYFCARRNSGMSSYNEQFFGPGTRLTVL.

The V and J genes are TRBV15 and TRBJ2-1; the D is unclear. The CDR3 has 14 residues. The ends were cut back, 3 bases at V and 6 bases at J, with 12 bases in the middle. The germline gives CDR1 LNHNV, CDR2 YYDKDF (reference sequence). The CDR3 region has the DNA TGTGCCACCAGCAGGGTGATGCCACTCAATGAGCAGTTCTTC. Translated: CATSRVMPLNEQFF.

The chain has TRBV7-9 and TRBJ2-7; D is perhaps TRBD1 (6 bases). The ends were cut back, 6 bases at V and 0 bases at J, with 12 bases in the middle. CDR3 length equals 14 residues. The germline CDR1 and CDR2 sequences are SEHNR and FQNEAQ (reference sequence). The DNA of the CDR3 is TGTGCCAGCAGACCACAGGGAACCTCCTACGAGCAGTACTTC. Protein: CASRPQGTSYEQYF.

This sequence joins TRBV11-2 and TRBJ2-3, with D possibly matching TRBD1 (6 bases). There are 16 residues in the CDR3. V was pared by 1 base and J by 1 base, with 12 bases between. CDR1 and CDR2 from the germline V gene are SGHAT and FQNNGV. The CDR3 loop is CASSLAGRTGTDTQYF. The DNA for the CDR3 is TGTGCCAGCAGCTTAGCTGGTCGGACAGGCACAGATACGCAGTATTTT.

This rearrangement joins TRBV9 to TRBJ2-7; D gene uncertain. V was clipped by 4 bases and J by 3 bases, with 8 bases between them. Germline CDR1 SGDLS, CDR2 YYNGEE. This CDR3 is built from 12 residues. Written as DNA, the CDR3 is TGTGCCAGCAGCCCTGGGCGCTACGAGCAGTACTTC. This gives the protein CASSPGRYEQYF.

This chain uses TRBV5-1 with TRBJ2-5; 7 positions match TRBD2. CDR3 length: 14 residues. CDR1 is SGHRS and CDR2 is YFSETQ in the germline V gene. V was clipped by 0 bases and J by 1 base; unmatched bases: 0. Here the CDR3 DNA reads TGCGCCAGCAGCTTGGCGGGGGGCCAAGAGACCCAGTACTTC. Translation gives CASSLAGGQETQYF. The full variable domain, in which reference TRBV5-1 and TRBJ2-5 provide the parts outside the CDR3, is KAGVTQTPRYLIKTRGQQVTLSCSPISGHRSVSWYQQTPGQGLQFLFEYFSETQRNKGNFPGRFSGRQFSNSRSEMNVSTLELGDSALYLCASSLAGGQETQYFGPGTRLLVL.

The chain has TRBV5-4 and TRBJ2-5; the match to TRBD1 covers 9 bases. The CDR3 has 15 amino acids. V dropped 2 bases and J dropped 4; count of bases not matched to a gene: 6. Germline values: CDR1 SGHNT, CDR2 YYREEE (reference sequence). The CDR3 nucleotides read TGTGCCAGCAGCTTTTTTCGGACAGGGGTAGAGACCCAGTACTTC. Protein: CASSFFRTGVETQYF.

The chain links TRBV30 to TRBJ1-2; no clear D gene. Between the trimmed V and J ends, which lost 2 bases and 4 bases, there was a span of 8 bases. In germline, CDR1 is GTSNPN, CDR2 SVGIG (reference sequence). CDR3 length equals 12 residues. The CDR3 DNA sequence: TGTGCCTGGAGTCCCCCACCCTATGGCTACACCTTC. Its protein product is CAWSPPPYGYTF. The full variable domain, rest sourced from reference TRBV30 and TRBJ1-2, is SQTIHQWPATLVQPVGSPLSLECTVEGTSNPNLYWYRQAAGRGLQLLFYSVGIGQISSEVPQNLSASRPQDRQFILSSKKLLLSDSGFYLCAWSPPPYGYTFGSGTRLTVV.

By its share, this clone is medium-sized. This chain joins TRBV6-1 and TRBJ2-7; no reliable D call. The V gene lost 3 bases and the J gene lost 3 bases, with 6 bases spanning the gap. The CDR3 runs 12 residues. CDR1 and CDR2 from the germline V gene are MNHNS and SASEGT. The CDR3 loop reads CASSDVVYEQYF. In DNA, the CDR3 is TGTGCCAGCAGTGATGTGGTCTACGAGCAGTACTTC.

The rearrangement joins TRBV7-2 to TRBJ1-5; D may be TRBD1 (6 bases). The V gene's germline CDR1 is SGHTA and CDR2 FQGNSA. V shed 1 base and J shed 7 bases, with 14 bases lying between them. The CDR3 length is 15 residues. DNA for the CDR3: TGTGCCAGCAGCTTAGACGCAGGGGCGGGGCAGCCCCAGCATTTT. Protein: CASSLDAGAGQPQHF.

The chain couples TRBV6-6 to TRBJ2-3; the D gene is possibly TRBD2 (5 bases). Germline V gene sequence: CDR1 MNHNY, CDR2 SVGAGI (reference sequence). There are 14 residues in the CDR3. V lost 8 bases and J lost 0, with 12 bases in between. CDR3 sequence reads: CASLERRSTDTQYF. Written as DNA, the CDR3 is TGTGCCAGCCTCGAGCGGAGAAGCACAGATACGCAGTATTTT.

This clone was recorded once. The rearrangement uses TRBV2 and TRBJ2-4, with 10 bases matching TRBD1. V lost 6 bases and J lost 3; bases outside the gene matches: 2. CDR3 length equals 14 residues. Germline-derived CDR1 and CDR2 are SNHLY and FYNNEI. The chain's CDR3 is CASRDRGVKNIQYF. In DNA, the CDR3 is TGTGCCAGCAGGGACAGGGGGGTCAAAAACATTCAGTACTTC.

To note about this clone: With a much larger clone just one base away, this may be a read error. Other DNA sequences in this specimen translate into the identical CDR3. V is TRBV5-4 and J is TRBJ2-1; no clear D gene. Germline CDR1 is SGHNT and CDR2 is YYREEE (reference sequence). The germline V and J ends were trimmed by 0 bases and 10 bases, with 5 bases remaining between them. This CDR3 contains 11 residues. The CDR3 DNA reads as TGTGCCAGCAGCTTGGGAGCCGAGCAGTTCTTC. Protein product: CASSLGAEQFF.

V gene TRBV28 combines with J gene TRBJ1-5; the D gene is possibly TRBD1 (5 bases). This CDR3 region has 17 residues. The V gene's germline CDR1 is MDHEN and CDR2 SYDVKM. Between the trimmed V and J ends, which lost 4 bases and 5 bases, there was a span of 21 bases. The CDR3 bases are TGTGCCAGCAGTTCCCCCGTTGGGGGTTGGGAGCATCAGCCCCAGCATTTT. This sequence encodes CASSSPVGGWEHQPQHF.

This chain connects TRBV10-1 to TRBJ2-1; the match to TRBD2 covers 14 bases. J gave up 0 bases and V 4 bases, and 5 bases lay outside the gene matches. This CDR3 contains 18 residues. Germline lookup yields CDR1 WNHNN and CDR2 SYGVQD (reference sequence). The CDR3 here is CASSAGTSGSISYNEQFF. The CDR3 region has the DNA TGCGCCAGCAGTGCCGGGACTAGCGGGAGTATCTCCTACAATGAGCAGTTCTTC.

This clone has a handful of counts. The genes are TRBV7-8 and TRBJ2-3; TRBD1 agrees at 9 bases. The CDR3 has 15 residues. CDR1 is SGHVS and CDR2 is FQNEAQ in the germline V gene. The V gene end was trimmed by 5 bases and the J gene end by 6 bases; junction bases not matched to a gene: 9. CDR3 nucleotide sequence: TGTGCCAGCAGCAGGGGGACAGGGAATAGGGATACGCAGTATTTT. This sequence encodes CASSRGTGNRDTQYF.

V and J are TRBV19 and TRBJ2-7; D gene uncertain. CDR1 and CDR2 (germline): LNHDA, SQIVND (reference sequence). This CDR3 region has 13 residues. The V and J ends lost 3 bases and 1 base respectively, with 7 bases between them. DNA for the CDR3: TGTGCCAGTAGTATTACCGATTCCTACGAGCAGTACTTC. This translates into CASSITDSYEQYF.

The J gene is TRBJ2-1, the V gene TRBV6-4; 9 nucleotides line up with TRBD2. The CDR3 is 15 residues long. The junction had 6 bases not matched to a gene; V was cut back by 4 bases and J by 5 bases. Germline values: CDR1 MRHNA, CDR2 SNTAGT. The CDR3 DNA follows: TGTGCCAGCAGTGCTCTAGCGGGGACAGACAATGAGCAGTTCTTC. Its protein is CASSALAGTDNEQFF.